This TCR beta chain was identified in a study of Tregs in tolerant kidney transplant recipients. Study outcomes and limitations: No direct test of biological reproducibility was done here. Antigen-driven expansion was suggested because donor-specific Tregs expanded more than all Tregs in tolerant patients.

Only in-frame clones appear in the TCRdb table, and some are missing; sequencing was by immunoSEQ multiplex PCR. The data show about 66,000 clones, with more than 90% seen just once and approximately 11% held by the top ten. The CDR3 runs to 19 residues. Germline assignment: CDR1 SGHAT and CDR2 FQDESV (reference sequence). Trimming took 1 base from V and 2 from J; bases not matched to a gene: 13. Notes on this clone: The antigen is undetermined.

The source is a human donor who received a combined kidney and bone marrow transplant. The gene calls are TRBV11-1 and TRBJ2-7, with 11 bases aligning to TRBD2. The sequencing used CD8+ T cells from blood, collected before the transplant. Here the CDR3 reads CASSLGGPLAGGTTYEQYF. The CDR3 DNA follows: TGTGCCAGCAGCTTAGGTGGGCCTCTAGCGGGGGGCACGACCTACGAGCAGTACTTC.